The text below deals with one TCR beta chain. What it recognizes is unknown. In germline, CDR1 is SEHNR, CDR2 FQNEAQ (reference sequence). V lost 5 bases, J lost 5 bases, and 11 bases stayed unmatched. This CDR3 comprises 16 residues. These data are taken from a study of shared clonotypes between healthy human individuals. Overall study: Donors consisted of two women and three men between 18 and 49. Study-wide results and caveats: Tissues were not sampled, only blood, and their repertoires likely differ. The diversity represented, both genetic and in exposure history, was limited by few donors.

The data were produced by immunoSEQ multiplex PCR, yet TCRdb's version contains in-frame clones alone and is incomplete. The sample lists fewer than 1.4 million clones; about four fifths were seen once. The chain carries TRBV7-9 and TRBJ2-4; 8 bases fit TRBD1. Sequenced sample: memory CD4+ T cells from PBMCs. Subset reported: CD45RA-negative fraction. The receptor was isolated from a man younger than 35 in good health. Some clones in this sample may be carry-over from other donors' samples. CDR3 bases: TGTGCCAGCAGCCCGCCGCAGGGGGCCGCGGAAAACATTCAGTACTTC. Its protein is CASSPPQGAAENIQYF. The whole variable domain, remainder taken from reference TRBV7-9 and TRBJ2-4, is DTGVSQNPRHKITKRGQNVTFRCDPISEHNRLYWYRQTLGQGPEFLTYFQNEAQLEKSRLLSDRFSAERPKGSFSTLEIQRTEQGDSAMYLCASSPPQGAAENIQYFGAGTRLSVL.